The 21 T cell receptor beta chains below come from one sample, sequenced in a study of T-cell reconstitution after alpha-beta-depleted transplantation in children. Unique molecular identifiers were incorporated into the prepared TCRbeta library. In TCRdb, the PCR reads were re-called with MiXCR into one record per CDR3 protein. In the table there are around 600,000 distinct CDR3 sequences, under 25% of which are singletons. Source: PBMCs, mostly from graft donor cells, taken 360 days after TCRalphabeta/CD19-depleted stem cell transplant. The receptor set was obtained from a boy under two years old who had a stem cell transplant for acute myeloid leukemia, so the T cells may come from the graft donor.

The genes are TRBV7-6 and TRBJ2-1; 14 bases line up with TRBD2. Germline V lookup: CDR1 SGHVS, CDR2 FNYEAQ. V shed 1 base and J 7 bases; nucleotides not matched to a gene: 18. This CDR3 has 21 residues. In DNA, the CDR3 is TGTGCCAGCAGCTTAGGAGTAACTCCGGTCTGGACTAGCGGGGGGCAAAATGAGCAGTTCTTC. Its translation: CASSLGVTPVWTSGGQNEQFF.

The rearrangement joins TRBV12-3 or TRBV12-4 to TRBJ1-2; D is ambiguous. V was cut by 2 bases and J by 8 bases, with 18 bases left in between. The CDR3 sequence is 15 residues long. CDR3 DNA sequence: TGTGCCAGCAGTTTAAATCTGGACGGTGTCGAAGGCTACACCTTC. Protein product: CASSLNLDGVEGYTF.

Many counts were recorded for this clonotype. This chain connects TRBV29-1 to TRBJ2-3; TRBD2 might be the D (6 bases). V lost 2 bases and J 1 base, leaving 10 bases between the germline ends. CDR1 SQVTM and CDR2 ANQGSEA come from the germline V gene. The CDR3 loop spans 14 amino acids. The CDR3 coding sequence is TGCAGCGTTGAACTAGCGTCCCGCACAGATACGCAGTATTTT. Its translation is CSVELASRTDTQYF.

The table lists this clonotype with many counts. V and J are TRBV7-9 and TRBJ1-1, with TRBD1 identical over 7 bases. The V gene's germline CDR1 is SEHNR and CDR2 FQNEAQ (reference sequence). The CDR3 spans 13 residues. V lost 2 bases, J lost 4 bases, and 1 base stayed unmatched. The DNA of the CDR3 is TGTGCCAGCAGCTTATGGGACAGCACTGAAGCTTTCTTT. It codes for CASSLWDSTEAFF.

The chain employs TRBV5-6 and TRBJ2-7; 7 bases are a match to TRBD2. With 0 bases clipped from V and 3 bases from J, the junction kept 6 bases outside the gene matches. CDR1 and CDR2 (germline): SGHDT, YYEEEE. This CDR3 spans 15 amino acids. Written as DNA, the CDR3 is TGTGCCAGCAGCTTGGCGGGGGGTATCCTCTACGAGCAGTACTTC. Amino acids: CASSLAGGILYEQYF.

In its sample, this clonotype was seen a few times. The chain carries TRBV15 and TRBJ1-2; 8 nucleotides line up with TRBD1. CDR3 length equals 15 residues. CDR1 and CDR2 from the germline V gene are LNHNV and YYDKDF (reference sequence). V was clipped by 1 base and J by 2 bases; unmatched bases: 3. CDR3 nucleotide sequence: TGTGCCACCAGCAGAGGTTCAGGGGGCAACTATGGCTACACCTTC. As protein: CATSRGSGGNYGYTF.

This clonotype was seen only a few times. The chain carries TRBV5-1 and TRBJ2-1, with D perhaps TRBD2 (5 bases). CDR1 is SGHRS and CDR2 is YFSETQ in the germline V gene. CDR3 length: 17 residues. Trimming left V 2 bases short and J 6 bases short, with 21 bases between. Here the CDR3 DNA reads TGCGCCAGCAGCTTAGGAGGACGCTTTTACGGCGGCAATGAGCAGTTCTTC. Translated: CASSLGGRFYGGNEQFF.

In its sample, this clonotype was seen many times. CDR3 sequence (DNA): TGTGCCACCAGCAGAGTGATAAGAAGACAGTTGAACACTGAAGCTTTCTTT. Amino acids: CATSRVIRRQLNTEAFF. V gene TRBV15 combines with J gene TRBJ1-1, with D perhaps TRBD1 (5 bases). Germline V gene data show CDR1 as LNHNV and CDR2 as YYDKDF (reference sequence). With 1 base removed from V and 0 bases from J, the gap between germline ends came to 15 bases. The CDR3 extends over 17 amino acids.

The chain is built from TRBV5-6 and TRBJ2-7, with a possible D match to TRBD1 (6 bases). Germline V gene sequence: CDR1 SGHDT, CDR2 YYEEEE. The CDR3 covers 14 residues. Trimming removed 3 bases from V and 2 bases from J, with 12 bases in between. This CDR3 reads CASSSPGTTYEQYV. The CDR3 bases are TGTGCCAGCAGCTCGCCCGGGACAACCTACGAGCAGTACGTC.

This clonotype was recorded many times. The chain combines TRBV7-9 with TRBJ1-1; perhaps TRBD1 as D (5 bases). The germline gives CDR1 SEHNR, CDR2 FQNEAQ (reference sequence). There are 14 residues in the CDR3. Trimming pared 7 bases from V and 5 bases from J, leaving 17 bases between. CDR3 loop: CASTTSQGETEAFF. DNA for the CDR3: TGTGCCAGCACCACAAGCCAGGGCGAGACTGAAGCTTTCTTT.

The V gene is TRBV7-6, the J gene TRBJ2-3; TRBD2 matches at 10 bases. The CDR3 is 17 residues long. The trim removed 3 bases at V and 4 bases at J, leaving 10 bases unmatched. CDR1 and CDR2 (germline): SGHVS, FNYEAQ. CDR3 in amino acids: CASSLLAGGYIADTQYF. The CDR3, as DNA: TGTGCCAGCAGCTTGTTAGCGGGGGGATACATTGCAGATACGCAGTATTTT.

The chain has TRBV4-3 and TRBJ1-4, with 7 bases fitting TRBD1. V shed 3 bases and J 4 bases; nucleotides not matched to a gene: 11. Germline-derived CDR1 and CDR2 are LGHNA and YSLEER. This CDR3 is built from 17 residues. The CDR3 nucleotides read TGCGCCAGCAGCCATCAAGGGGGCGCGGGGTTTAATGAAAAACTGTTTTTT. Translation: CASSHQGGAGFNEKLFF.

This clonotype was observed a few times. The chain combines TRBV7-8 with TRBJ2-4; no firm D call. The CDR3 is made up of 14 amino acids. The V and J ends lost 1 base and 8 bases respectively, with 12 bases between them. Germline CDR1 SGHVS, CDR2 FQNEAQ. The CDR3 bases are TGTGCCAGCAGCTTAGAGGCTAGAAGGGACATTCAGTACTTC. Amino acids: CASSLEARRDIQYF.

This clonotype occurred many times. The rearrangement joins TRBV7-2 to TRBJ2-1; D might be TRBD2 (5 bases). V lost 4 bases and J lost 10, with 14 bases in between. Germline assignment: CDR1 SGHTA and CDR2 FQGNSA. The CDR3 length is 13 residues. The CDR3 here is CASSSGLAWEQFF. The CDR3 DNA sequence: TGTGCCAGCAGCTCCGGCCTAGCTTGGGAGCAGTTCTTC.

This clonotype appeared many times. The CDR3 DNA reads TGCAGTGCTTCAGGAAGAGAAGAGACCCAGTACTTC. As protein: CSASGREETQYF. The chain uses TRBV20-1 and TRBJ2-5; D not resolved. The ends were cut back, 5 bases at V and 3 bases at J, with 10 bases in the middle. This CDR3 is built from 12 residues. CDR1 DFQATT and CDR2 SNEGSKA come from the germline V gene (reference sequence).

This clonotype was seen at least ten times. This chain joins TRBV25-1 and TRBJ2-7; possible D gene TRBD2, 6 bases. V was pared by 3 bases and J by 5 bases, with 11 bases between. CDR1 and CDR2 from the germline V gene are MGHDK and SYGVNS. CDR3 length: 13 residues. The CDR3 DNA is TGTGCCAGCAGTGAGACTAGGAAGAACGAGCAGTACGTC. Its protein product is CASSETRKNEQYV.

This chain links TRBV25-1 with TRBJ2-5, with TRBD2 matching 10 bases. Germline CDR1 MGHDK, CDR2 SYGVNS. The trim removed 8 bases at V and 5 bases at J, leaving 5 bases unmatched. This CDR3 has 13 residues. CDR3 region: CASPGLAPETQYF. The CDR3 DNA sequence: TGTGCCAGCCCGGGACTAGCGCCGGAGACCCAGTACTTC.

The CDR3 reads CAWRGQGNTGELFF. DNA for the CDR3: TGTGCCTGGAGGGGACAGGGAAACACCGGGGAGCTGTTTTTT. The chain links TRBV30 to TRBJ2-2, with 9 nucleotides matching TRBD1. With 3 bases clipped from V and 2 bases from J, the junction kept 1 base outside the gene matches. The CDR3 runs 14 residues. Germline V gives CDR1 GTSNPN, CDR2 SVGIG (reference sequence).

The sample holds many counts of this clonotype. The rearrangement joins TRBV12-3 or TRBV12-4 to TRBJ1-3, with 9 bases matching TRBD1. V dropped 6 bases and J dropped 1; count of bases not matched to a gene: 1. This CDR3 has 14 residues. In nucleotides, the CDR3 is TGTGCCAGCAGGGGGACAGGGTCTGGAAACACCATATATTTT. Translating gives CASRGTGSGNTIYF.

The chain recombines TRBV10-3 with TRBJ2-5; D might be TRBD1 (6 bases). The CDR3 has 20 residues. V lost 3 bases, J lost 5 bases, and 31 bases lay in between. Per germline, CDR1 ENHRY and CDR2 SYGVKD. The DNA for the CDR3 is TGTGCCATCAGTGACCCTGGAAGACAGGTGTACGGCCAGAGGAGGGAGACCCAGTACTTC. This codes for CAISDPGRQVYGQRRETQYF.

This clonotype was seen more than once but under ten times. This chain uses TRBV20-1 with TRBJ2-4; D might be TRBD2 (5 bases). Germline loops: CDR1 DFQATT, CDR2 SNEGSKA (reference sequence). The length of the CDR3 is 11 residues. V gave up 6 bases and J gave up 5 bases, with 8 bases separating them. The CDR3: CSARTENIQYF. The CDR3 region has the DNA TGCAGTGCAAGGACTGAAAACATTCAGTACTTC.